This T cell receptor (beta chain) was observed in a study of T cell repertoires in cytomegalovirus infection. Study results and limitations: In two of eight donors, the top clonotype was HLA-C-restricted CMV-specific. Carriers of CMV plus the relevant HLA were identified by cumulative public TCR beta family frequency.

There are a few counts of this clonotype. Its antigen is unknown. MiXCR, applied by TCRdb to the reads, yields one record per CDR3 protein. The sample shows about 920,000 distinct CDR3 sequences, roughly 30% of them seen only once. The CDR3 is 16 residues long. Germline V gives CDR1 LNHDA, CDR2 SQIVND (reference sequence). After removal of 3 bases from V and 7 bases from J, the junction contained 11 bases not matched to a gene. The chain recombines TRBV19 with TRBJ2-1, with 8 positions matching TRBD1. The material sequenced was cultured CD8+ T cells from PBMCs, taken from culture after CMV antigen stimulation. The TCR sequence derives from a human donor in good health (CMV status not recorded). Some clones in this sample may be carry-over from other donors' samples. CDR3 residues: CASSINGQGARNEQFF. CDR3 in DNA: TGTGCCAGTAGTATTAACGGGCAGGGGGCTCGGAATGAGCAGTTCTTC.